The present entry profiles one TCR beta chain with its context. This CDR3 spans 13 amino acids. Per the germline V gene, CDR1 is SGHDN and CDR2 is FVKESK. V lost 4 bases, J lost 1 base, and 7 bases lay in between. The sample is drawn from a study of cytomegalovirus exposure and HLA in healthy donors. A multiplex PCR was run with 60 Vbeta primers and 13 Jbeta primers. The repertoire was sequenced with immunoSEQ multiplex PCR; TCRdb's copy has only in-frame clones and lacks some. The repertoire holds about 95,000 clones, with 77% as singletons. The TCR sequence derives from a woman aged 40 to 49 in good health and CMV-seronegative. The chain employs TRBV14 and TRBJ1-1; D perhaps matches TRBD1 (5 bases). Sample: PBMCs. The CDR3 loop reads CASSLTGNTEAFF. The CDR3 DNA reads TGTGCCAGCAGCCTCACAGGGAACACTGAAGCTTTCTTT.